The 10 T cell receptor beta chains given below trace back to one sample, sequenced in a study of long-term antiretroviral therapy in people with HIV. The assay, immunoSEQ v3.0, was run at survey level. Method: immunoSEQ multiplex PCR; TCRdb's copy keeps in-frame clones and lacks some. Of about 28,000 clones listed, approximately 80% were seen once; the top ten hold under 8.5%. Sequences were derived from unsorted PBMCs, sampled 0.3 years after starting antiretroviral therapy. The receptors originated from a man in his forties with HIV.

The chain employs TRBV7-2 and TRBJ2-7; 9 bases fit TRBD2. The CDR3 loop spans 15 amino acids. V was clipped by 2 bases and J by 2 bases; unmatched bases: 4. The germline V gene encodes CDR1 SGHTA and CDR2 FQGNSA. DNA of the CDR3: TGTGCCAGCAGCTTAAGGGCTAGCGGGGCCTACGAGCAGTACTTC. It encodes CASSLRASGAYEQYF.

V is TRBV7-8 and J is TRBJ1-6; D gene unclear. Trimming shortened V by 4 bases and J by 9 bases, and 10 bases separated the two germline ends. From germline, CDR1 is SGHVS and CDR2 FQNEAQ. The CDR3 contains 13 residues. CDR3 nucleotides: TGTGCCAGCAGCTACGTCATCGGTTCACCCCTCCACTTT. It translates to CASSYVIGSPLHF.

The chain is built from TRBV7-2 and TRBJ2-5; D ambiguous. V was trimmed by 0 bases and J by 7 bases, leaving 9 bases between them. Germline V gene lookup returns CDR1 SGHTA and CDR2 FQGNSA. The CDR3 spans 13 residues. The CDR3 bases are TGTGCCAGCAGCTTAGCAGTGCTGGGGACCCAGTACTTC. Translation gives CASSLAVLGTQYF.

The chain has TRBV4-2 and TRBJ2-1; 9 bases align to TRBD2. Germline V gene lookup returns CDR1 LGHNA and CDR2 YNFKEQ. The V and J ends lost 2 bases and 4 bases, in that order; junction bases with no gene match: 9. This CDR3 comprises 17 residues. In nucleotides, the CDR3 is TGTGCCAGCAGCCAACTCACGTCTAGCGGGGCTTACAATGAGCAGTTCTTC. Its translation: CASSQLTSSGAYNEQFF.

The rearrangement joins TRBV7-9 to TRBJ1-3; D is uncertain. Trimming removed 4 bases at V and 0 bases at J, with 7 bases between. The CDR3 length is 14 residues. CDR1 is SEHNR, CDR2 FQNEAQ, per germline (reference sequence). The CDR3 nucleotides read TGTGCCAGCAGCTCGCACAGCTCTGGAAACACCATATATTTT. The encoded protein is CASSSHSSGNTIYF.

This chain links TRBV7-2 with TRBJ2-1; 8 nucleotides line up with TRBD1. In germline, CDR1 is SGHTA, CDR2 FQGNSA. The CDR3 is made up of 14 amino acids. V trimming: 7 bases; J trimming: 9 bases; junction bases outside the gene matches: 11. This CDR3 reads CASTYTGGIGEQFF. For the CDR3, the DNA is TGTGCCAGCACCTACACAGGGGGGATAGGTGAGCAGTTCTTC.

This clone was picked up one time. This rearrangement joins TRBV11-3 to TRBJ2-3; TRBD2 is a possible D gene (5 bases). Germline V lookup: CDR1 SGHNT, CDR2 YENEEA. CDR3 length: 15 residues. V was pared by 5 bases and J by 4 bases, with 16 bases between. CDR3 loop: CASSPGLARADTQYF. The CDR3 DNA follows: TGTGCCAGCAGCCCCGGTTTAGCGAGGGCAGATACGCAGTATTTT.

The chain joins TRBV4-3 to TRBJ2-3; 7 nucleotides line up with TRBD1. Germline V gene lookup returns CDR1 LGHNA and CDR2 YSLEER. The CDR3 covers 16 residues. V lost 4 bases to trimming and J lost 3 bases; unmatched junction nucleotides: 10. CDR3 DNA sequence: TGCGCCAGCAGCCCGAACAGGGGACGGATGACAGATACGCAGTATTTT. Protein sequence: CASSPNRGRMTDTQYF.

This clone was observed a single time. The CDR3 spells CASSLTGEIQYF. The CDR3 nucleotides read TGTGCCAGCAGCTTGACAGGTGAAATTCAGTACTTC. V and J are TRBV5-5 and TRBJ2-4, with a possible D match to TRBD1 (5 bases). The V gene's germline CDR1 is SGHKS and CDR2 YYEKEE (reference sequence). Trimming took off 1 base at V and 10 bases at J, with 9 bases between the two ends. CDR3 length: 12 residues.

The CDR3 bases are TGTGCCAGTAGTAGCCGACAGCCAGGAGGGGGAAAACTGTTTTTT. Encoded protein: CASSSRQPGGGKLFF. V usage is TRBV19 and J usage is TRBJ1-4; a weak D match, TRBD1 (6 bases). Deletions cut 4 bases from V and 10 bases from J, with 19 bases between. Germline V gene data show CDR1 as LNHDA and CDR2 as SQIVND (reference sequence). The CDR3 has 15 residues.